The clone carrying this T cell receptor beta chain came up many times. Its antigen is not known. The sample comes from a study of T cells after yellow fever vaccination. A single record per CDR3 protein comes from TCRdb applying MiXCR to the 5' RACE reads. The sample lists some 240,000 distinct CDR3 sequences, roughly 4.8% occurring once. CDR3 length: 13 residues. V lost 1 base to trimming and J lost 7 bases, with 10 bases between them. CDR1 and CDR2 from the germline V gene are LNHNV and YYDKDF (reference sequence). Study-level results: Weaker overall, the secondary response nonetheless peaked faster (day 5 versus 15). At around 95% for CD4 and over 80% for CD8, most primary-vaccination clones showed up again after the booster. Highly abundant clonotypes carried over from the bulk population could end up in FACS-sorted repertoires as contaminants.

Here the sequenced sample was CD4+ T cells sorted from PBMCs, taken on the day of the yellow fever booster vaccination. The chain joins TRBV15 to TRBJ2-5, with no clear D. The receptor's source is a man younger than 35 who received the YFV17D yellow fever vaccine. In nucleotides, the CDR3 is TGTGCCACCAGCAGAGGTCGAGAGAGGACCCAGTACTTC. Translation gives CATSRGRERTQYF.